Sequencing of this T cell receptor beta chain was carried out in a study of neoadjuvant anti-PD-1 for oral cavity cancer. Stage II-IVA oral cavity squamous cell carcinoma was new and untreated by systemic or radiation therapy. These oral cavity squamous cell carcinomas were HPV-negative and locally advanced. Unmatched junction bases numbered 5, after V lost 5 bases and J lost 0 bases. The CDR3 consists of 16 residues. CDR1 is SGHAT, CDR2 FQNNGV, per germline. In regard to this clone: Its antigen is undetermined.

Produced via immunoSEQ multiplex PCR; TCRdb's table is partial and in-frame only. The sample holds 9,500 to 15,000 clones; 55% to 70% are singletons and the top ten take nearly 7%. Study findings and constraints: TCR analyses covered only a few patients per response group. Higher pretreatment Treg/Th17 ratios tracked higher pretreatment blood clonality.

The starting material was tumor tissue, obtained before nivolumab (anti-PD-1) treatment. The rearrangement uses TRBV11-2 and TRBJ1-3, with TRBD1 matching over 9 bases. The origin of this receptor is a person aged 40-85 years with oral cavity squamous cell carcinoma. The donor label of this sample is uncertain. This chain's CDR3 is CASSTGGQGSGNTIYF. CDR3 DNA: TGTGCCAGCAGCACAGGGGGCCAGGGCTCTGGAAACACCATATATTTT. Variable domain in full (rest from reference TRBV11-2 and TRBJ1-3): EAGVAQSPRYKIIEKRQSVAFWCNPISGHATLYWYQQILGQGPKLLIQFQNNGVVDDSQLPKDRFSAERLKGVDSTLKIQPAKLEDSAVYLCASSTGGQGSGNTIYFGEGSWLTVV.